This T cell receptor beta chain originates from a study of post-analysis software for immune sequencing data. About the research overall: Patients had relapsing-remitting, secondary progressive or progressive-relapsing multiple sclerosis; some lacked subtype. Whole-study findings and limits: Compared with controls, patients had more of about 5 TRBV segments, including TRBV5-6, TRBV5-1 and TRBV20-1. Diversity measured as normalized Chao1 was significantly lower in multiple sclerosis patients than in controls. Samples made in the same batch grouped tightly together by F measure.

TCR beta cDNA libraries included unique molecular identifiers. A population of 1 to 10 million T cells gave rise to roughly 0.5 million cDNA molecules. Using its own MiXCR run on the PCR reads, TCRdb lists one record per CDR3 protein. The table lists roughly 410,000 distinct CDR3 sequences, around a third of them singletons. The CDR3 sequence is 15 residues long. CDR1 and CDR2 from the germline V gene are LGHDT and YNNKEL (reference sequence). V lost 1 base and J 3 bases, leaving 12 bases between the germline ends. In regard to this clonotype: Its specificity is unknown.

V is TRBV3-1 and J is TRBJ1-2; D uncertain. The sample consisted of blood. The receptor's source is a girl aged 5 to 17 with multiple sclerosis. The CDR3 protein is CASSQGANKDYGYTF. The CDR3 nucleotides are TGTGCCAGCAGCCAAGGGGCAAACAAGGACTATGGCTACACCTTC.